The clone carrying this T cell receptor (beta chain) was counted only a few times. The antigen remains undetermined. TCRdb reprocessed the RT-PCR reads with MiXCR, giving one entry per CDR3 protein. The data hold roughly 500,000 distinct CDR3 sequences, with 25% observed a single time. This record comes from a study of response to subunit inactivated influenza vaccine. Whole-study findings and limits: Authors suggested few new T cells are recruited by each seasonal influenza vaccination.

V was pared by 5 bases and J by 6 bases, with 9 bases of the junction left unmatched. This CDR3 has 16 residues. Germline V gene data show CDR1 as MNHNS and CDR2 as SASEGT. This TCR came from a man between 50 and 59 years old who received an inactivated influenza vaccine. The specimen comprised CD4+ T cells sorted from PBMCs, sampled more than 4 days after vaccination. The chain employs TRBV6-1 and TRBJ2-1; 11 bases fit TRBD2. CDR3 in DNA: TGTGCCAGCAGTCTAACGTTAGCGGGAGGGACCAATGAGCAGTTCTTC. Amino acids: CASSLTLAGGTNEQFF.